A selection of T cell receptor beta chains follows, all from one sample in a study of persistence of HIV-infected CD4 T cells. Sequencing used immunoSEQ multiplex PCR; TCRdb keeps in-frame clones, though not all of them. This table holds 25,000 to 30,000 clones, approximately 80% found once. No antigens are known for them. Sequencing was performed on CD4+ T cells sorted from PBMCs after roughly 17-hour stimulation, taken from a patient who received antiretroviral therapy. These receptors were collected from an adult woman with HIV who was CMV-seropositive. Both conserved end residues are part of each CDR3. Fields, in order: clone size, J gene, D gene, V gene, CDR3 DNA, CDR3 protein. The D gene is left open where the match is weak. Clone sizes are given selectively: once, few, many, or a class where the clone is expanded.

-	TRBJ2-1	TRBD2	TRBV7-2	TGTGCCAGCAGCTTTAGTCTAGCGGGGGGATACAATGAGCAGTTCTTC	CASSFSLAGGYNEQFF
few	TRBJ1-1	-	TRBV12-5	TGTGCTAGTGGTATCGGGGGCGCGAACACTGAAGCTTTCTTT	CASGIGGANTEAFF
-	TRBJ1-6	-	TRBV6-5	TGTGCTAAGCACTACACACAGCCAGATTCACCCCTCCACTTT	CAKHYTQPDSPLHF
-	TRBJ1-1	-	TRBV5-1	TGCGCCAGCAGCTTGGGAGGTGAATCGGGAAGAGGGTTTAATGAAGCTTTCTTT	CASSLGGESGRGFNEAFF
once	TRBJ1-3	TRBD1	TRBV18	TGTGCCAGCTCACCCGACAGGGCCCTCTCTGGAAACACCATATATTTT	CASSPDRALSGNTIYF
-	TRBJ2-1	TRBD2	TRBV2	TGTGCCATCCCGATTAGCGGGGGGTACAATGAGCAGTTCTTC	CAIPISGGYNEQFF
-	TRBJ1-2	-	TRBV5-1	TGCGCCAGCAGCACCTACAGGGAGAGGGGCTACACCTTC	CASSTYRERGYTF
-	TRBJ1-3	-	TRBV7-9	TGTGCCAGCAGCCTCCCTGTAAGTTCTGGAAACACCATATATTTT	CASSLPVSSGNTIYF
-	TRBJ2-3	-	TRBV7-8	TGTGCCAGCAGCTCTATATATAGCGGTACTAGCACAGATACGCAGTATTTT	CASSSIYSGTSTDTQYF
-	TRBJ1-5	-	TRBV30	TGTGCCTGGAGTGACAGGGTCGGCCAGCCCCAGCATTTT	CAWSDRVGQPQHF
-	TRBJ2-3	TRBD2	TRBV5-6	TGTGCCAGCAGCTTGGTCCGACTAGCGGGGACAGATACGCAGTATTTT	CASSLVRLAGTDTQYF
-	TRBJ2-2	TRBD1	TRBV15	TGTGCCACCAGCGGACGACAGGGCGCCACCGGGGAGCTGTTTTTT	CATSGRQGATGELFF
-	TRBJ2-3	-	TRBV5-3	TGTGCCAGAACTGGAGGGGCAGATACGCAGTATTTT	CARTGGADTQYF
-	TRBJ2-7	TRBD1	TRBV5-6	TGTGCCAGCAGCCGCGACAGGGGGACCTACGAGCAGTACTTC	CASSRDRGTYEQYF
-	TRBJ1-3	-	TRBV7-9	TGTGCCAGCAGCTTCGTCGCAGGGGCCTCCTCTGGAAACACCATATATTTT	CASSFVAGASSGNTIYF
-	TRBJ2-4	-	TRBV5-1	TGCGCCAGCAGCTTGGACGGAGGCGTGGCAGGCAAAAACATTCAGTACTTC	CASSLDGGVAGKNIQYF
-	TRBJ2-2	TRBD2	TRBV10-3	TGTGCCATCAGTGTCGGCGGGGGGACGAACACCGGGGAGCTGTTTTTT	CAISVGGGTNTGELFF
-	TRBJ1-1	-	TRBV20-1	TGCAGTGCTAGTAGGGTGGACACTGAAGCTTTCTTT	CSASRVDTEAFF
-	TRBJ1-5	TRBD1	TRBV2	TGTGCCAGCCTGGGTTCAGGGGGGAGGAGCAATCAGCCCCAGCATTTT	CASLGSGGRSNQPQHF
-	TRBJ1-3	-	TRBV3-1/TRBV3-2	TGTGCCAGCAGCCAAGATTGGTACGGAAACACCATATATTTT	CASSQDWYGNTIYF
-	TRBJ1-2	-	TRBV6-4	TGTGCCACCAAAGGGAGGGAAGAAGGTGGCTACACCTTC	CATKGREEGGYTF
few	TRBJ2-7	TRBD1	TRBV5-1	TGCGCCAGCAGCCCGGGACAGGTTAACCACGAGCAGTACTTC	CASSPGQVNHEQYF
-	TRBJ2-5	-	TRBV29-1	TGCAGCAGTGGCGGGCAAGAGACCCAGTACTTC	CSSGGQETQYF
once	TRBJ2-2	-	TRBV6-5	TGTGCCGGATCTCGAGGGACCGGGGAGCTGTTTTTT	CAGSRGTGELFF
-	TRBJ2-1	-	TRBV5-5	TGTGCCAGCAGCCCCAAAACCTTTGGGGGTGAGCAGTTCTTC	CASSPKTFGGEQFF
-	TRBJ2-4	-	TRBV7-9	TGTGCCAGCAGCTACCACCGGACGGCCGATCGGGACATTCAGTACTTC	CASSYHRTADRDIQYF
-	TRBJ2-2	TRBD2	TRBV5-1	TGCGCCAGCAGCAGCGGGGGTGGGCTCACCGGGGAGCTGTTTTTT	CASSSGGGLTGELFF
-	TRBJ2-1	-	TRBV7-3	TGTGCCAGCAGTTTCAGGGGGGGCCCCGTCCACAATGAGCAGTTCTTC	CASSFRGGPVHNEQFF
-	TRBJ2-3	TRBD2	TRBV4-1	TGCGCCAGCAGCCAAGAAGGAGCGGGGGTGGGAGATACGCAGTATTTT	CASSQEGAGVGDTQYF
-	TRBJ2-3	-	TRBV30	TGTGCCTGGAGTAATCGGGGGACAGATACGCAGTATTTT	CAWSNRGTDTQYF
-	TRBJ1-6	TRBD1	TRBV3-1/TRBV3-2	TGTGCCAGCAGCACCGGGACAGGGGGTTCACCCCTCCACTTT	CASSTGTGGSPLHF
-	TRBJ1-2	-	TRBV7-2	TGTGCCAGCAGCTTCTTGGGTTCCCCCTATGGCTACACCTTC	CASSFLGSPYGYTF
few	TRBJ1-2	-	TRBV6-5	TGTGCCAGCAGTCTACAGATTAACTATGGCTACACCTTC	CASSLQINYGYTF
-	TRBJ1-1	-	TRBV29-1	TGCAGCGTTGAAGATCTTACAGGGTGGACTGAAGCTTTCTTT	CSVEDLTGWTEAFF
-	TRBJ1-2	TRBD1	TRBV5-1	TGCGCCAGCAGCTTGGGGACAGGGAGTAACTATGGCTACACCTTC	CASSLGTGSNYGYTF